This TCR beta chain was sequenced for a study of shared clonotypes between healthy human individuals. Comment on this clone: Other nucleotide sequences in the sample specify the same CDR3.

Germline CDR1 and CDR2: MNHEY and SVGAGI. Trimming shortened V by 0 bases and J by 4 bases, and 6 bases separated the two germline ends. This CDR3 has 14 residues. The naive CD8 subset, CD45RO-negative cells positively selected for CCR7, excluded terminally differentiated effector memory CD45RA+ cells. Profiling relied on immunoSEQ multiplex PCR, and the TCRdb table lists in-frame clones only, not all of them. Here the sample spans over 2 million clones, roughly 95% being singletons. The gene calls are TRBV6-5 and TRBJ2-2; no clear D. Sequenced: naive CD8+ T cells sorted from blood. The clonotype was recovered from a man between 18 and 35 years old in good health. CDR3 sequence reads: CASSYSSGTGELFF. CDR3 nucleotides: TGTGCCAGCAGTTACTCGTCCGGCACCGGGGAGCTGTTTTTT.